This T cell receptor (beta chain) was retrieved from a study of Ad26.COV2.S vaccination and SARS-CoV-2 variants. Sequenced by immunoSEQ multiplex PCR; TCRdb stores in-frame clones only, minus some. The data contain 250,000 or so clones, roughly nine tenths of them singletons. This clone was detected a few times. Trimming removed 7 bases from V and 1 base from J, with 14 bases in between. Per germline, CDR1 MNHEY and CDR2 SVGAGI. The CDR3 loop spans 15 amino acids. Treatment defined: around 19 received Ad26.COV2.S at low or high dose, single or two shots; several received placebo; per-sample allocation not given. Collection of the samples took place on day 63 after the first injection of vaccine or placebo. Donation was by an adult aged 18-55 years who was in Boston.

The specimen comprised peripheral blood, sampled in a trial of Ad26.COV2.S vaccine versus placebo. This TCR derives from a person aged 18-65 years who received the Ad26.COV2.S COVID-19 vaccine or a placebo. V is TRBV6-5 and J is TRBJ1-5; possible D gene TRBD1, 5 bases. CDR3 loop: CASTTNWGSNQPQHF. As DNA, the CDR3 is TGTGCCAGCACTACGAATTGGGGGAGCAATCAGCCCCAGCATTTT.